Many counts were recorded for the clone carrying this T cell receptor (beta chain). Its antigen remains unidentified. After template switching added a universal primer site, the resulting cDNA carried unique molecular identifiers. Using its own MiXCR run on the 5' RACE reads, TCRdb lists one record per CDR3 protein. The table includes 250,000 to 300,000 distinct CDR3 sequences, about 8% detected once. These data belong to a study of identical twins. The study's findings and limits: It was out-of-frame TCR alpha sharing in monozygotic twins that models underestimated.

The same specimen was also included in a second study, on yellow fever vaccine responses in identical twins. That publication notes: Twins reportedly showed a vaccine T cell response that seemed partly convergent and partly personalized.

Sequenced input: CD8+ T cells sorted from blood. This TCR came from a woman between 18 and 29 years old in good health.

The CDR3 loop is CASTPPGVVNEQFF. In DNA form, the CDR3 reads TGTGCCAGCACCCCTCCCGGAGTCGTTAATGAGCAGTTCTTC. The rearrangement links TRBV11-2 to TRBJ2-1; D is unclear. Germline V gives CDR1 SGHAT, CDR2 FQNNGV. The CDR3 extends over 14 amino acids. Trimming removed 7 bases at V and 7 bases at J, with 17 bases between.